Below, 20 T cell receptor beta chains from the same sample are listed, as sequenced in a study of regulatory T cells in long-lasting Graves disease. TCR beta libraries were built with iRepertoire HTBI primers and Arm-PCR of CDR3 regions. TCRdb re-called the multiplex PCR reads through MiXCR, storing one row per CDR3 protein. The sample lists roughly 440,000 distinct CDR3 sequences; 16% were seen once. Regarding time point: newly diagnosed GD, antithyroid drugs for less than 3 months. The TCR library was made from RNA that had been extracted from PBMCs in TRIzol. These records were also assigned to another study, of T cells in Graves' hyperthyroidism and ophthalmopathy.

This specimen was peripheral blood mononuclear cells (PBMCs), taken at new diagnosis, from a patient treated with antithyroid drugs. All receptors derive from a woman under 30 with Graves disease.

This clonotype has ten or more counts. This CDR3 reads CASSRQPNQPQHF. The CDR3 nucleotides are TGTGCCAGCAGCCGACAGCCTAATCAGCCCCAGCATTTT. The chain carries TRBV3-1 and TRBJ1-5; D perhaps matches TRBD1 (5 bases). Trimming took off 4 bases at V and 4 bases at J, with 8 bases between the two ends. There are 13 residues in the CDR3. Germline values: CDR1 LGHDT, CDR2 YNNKEL (reference sequence).

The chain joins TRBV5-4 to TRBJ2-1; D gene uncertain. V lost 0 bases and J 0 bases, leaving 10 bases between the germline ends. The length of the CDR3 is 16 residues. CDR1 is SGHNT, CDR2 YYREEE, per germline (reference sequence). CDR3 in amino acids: CASSLAQISSYNEQFF. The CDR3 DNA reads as TGTGCCAGCAGCTTGGCCCAGATATCCTCCTACAATGAGCAGTTCTTC.

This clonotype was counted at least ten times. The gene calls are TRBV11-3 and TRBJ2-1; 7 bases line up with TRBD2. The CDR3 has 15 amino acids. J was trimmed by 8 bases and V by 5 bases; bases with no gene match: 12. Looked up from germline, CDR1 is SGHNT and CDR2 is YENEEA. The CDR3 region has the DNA TGTGCCAGCAGCCCCTTAGGGGAGGGCCCTCATGAGCAGTTCTTC. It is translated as CASSPLGEGPHEQFF.

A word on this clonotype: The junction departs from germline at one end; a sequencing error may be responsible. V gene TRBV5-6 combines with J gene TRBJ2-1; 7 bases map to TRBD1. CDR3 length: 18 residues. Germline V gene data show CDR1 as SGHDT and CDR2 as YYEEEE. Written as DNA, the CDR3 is TGTGCCAGTGCAAGACAGGGAGTCCTACATGGAGCCTACAATGGGCAGTTCTTC. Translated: CASARQGVLHGAYNGQFF.

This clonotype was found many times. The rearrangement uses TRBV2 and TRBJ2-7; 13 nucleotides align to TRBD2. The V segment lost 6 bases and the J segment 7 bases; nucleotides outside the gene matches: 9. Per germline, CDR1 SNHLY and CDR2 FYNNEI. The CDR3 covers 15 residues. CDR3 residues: CASRIRTSGSREQYF. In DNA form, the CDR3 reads TGTGCCAGCAGAATTCGGACTAGCGGGAGTCGGGAGCAGTACTTC.

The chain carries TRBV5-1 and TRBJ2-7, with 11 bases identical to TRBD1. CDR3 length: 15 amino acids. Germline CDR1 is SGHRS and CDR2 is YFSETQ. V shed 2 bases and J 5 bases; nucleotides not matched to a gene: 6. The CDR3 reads CASSFSGTGGDEQYF. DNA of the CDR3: TGCGCCAGCAGCTTTTCCGGGACAGGGGGAGACGAGCAGTACTTC.

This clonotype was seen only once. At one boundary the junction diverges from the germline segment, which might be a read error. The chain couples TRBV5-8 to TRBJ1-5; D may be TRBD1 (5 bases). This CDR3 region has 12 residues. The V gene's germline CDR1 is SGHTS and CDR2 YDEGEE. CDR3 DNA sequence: TGTGCCAGCAGTGGGACTGACAAACCCGAGCATTTC. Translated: CASSGTDKPEHF.

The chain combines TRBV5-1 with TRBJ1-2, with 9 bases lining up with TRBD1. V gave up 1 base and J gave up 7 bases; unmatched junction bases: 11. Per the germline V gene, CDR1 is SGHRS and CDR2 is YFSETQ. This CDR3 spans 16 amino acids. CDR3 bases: TGCGCCAGCAGCTTGTCGGGACAGGGAGGCCCCGGTGGCTACACCTTC. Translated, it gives CASSLSGQGGPGGYTF. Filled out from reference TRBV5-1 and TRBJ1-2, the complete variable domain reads KAGVTQTPRYLIKTRGQQVTLSCSPISGHRSVSWYQQTPGQGLQFLFEYFSETQRNKGNFPGRFSGRQFSNSRSEMNVSTLELGDSALYLCASSLSGQGGPGGYTFGSGTRLTVV.

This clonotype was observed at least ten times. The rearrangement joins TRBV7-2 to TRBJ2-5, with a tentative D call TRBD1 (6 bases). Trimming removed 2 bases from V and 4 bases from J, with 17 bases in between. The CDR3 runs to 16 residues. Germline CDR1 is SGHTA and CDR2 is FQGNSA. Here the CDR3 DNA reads TGTGCCAGCAGCTTACGAACAGGGAGTAGGGTAGAGACCCAGTACTTC. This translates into CASSLRTGSRVETQYF.

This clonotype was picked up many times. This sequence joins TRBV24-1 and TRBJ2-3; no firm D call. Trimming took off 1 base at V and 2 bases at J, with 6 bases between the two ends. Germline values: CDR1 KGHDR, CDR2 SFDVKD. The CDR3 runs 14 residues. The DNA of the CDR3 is TGTGCCACCAGTGATTTTGGCGTCACAGATACGCAGTATTTT. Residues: CATSDFGVTDTQYF.

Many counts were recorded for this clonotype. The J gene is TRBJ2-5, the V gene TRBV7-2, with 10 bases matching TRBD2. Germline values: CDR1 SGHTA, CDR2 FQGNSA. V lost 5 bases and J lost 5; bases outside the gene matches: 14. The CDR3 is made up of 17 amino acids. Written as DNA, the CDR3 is TGTGCCAGCAGCCCTGGGGCTAGCGGGAGTGCGAGTGAGACCCAGTACTTC. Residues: CASSPGASGSASETQYF.

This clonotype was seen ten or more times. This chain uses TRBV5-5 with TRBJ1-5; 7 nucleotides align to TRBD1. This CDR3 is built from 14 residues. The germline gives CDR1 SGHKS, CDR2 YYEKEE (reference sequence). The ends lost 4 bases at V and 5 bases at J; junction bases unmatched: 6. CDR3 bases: TGTGCCAGCAGCCCCGGGACAGCTGATCAGCCCCAGCATTTT. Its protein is CASSPGTADQPQHF.

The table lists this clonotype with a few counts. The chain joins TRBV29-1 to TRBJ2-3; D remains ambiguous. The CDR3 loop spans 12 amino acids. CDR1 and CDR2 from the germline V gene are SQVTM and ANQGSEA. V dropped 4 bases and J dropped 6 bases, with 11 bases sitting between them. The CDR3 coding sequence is TGCAGCGTTGGGGTAGCCGTCGATACGCAGTATTTT. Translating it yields CSVGVAVDTQYF.

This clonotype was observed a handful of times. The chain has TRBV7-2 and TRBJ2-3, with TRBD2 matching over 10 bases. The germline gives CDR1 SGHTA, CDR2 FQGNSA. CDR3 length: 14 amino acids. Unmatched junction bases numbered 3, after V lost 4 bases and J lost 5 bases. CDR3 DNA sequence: TGTGCCAGCAGCTCGAGACTAGCGGGAGATACGCAGTATTTT. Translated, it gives CASSSRLAGDTQYF. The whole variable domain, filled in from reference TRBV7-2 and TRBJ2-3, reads GAGVSQSPSNKVTEKGKDVELRCDPISGHTALYWYRQSLGQGLEFLIYFQGNSAPDKSGLPSDRFSAERTGGSVSTLTIQRTQQEDSAVYLCASSSRLAGDTQYFGPGTRLTVL.

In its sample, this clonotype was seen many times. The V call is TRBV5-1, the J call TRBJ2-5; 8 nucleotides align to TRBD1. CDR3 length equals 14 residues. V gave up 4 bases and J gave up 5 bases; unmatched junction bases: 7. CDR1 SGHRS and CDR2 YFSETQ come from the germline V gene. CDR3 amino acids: CASSTGTGTETQYF. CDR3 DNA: TGCGCCAGCAGCACCGGGACAGGAACGGAGACCCAGTACTTC.

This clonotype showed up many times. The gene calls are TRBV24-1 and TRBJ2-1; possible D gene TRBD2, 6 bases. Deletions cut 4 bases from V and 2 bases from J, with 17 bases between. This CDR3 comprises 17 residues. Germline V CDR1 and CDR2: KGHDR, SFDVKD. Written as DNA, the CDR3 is TGTGCCACCAGTGACCCTATCGGTGGCGGGACCTACAATGAGCAGTTCTTC. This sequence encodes CATSDPIGGGTYNEQFF.

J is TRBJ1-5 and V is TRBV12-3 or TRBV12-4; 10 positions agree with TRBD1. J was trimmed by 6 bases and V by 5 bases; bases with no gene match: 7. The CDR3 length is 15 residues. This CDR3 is CASSLNRDRGQPQHF. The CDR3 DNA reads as TGTGCCAGCAGTCTCAACCGGGACAGGGGTCAGCCCCAGCATTTT.

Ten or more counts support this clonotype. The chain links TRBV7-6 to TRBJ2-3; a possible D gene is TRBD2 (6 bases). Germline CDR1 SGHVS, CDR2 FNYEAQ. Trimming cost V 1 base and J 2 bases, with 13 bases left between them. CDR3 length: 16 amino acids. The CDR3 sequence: CASSLVSGGPTDTQYF. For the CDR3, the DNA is TGTGCCAGCAGCTTAGTATCCGGAGGGCCCACAGATACGCAGTATTTT.

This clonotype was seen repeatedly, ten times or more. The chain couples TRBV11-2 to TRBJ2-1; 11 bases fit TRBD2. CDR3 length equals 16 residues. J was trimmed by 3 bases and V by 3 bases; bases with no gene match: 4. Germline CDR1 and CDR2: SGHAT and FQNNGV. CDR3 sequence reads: CASSLGLAENYNEQFF. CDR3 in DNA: TGTGCCAGCAGCTTGGGACTAGCGGAAAACTACAATGAGCAGTTCTTC.

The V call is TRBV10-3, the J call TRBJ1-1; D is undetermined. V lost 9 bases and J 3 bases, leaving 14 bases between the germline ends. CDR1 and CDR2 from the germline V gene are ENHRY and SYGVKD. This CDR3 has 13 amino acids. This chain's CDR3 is CAIGLSRDTEAFF. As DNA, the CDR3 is TGTGCCATTGGCCTCAGTAGGGACACTGAAGCTTTCTTT.